This T cell receptor (beta chain) was retrieved from a study of blood T cell repertoires in COVID-19. Background on the study: Specimens from acute and convalescent COVID-19 originated in the United States, Italy and Spain. Sample material is recorded as cDNA or gDNA derived from T cells, B-cell-depleted T cells, or PBMCs.

The germline V gene has CDR1 SQVTM and CDR2 ANQGSEA. J was trimmed by 2 bases and V by 5 bases; bases with no gene match: 6. The CDR3 length is 15 residues. In the authors' workflow: Nucleated cell number was recorded as an estimate derived from reference gene primer amplification. Sequencing was performed with immunoSEQ multiplex PCR; in TCRdb, only in-frame clones are kept and a portion is missing. The DNA was the basis for D and trimming; V, J and clone size are from that table. This sample has roughly 140,000 clones; roughly 89% occur once, and the top ten carry more than 4.5%. In terms of age and location, participants ranged from roughly 18 to 100 years and lived in approximately 24 US areas. This clone was recorded once.

This TCR was sampled from a woman aged 45-65 years who had been exposed to COVID-19. The specimen was PBMCs or T cells enriched from blood (not recorded which). The V call is TRBV29-1, the J call TRBJ2-4; 10 nucleotides match TRBD1. This CDR3 reads CSVIPGQGSKNIQYF. CDR3 bases: TGCAGCGTTATCCCGGGACAGGGGTCCAAAAACATTCAGTACTTC.